This T cell receptor (beta chain) was sequenced for a study of blood T cells in healthy people across ages. The CDR3 has 15 residues. The germline V gene has CDR1 SNHLY and CDR2 FYNNEI. The second PCR ran roughly 6 to 11 cycles with a sample-barcoded 5' primer and J-beta primers. A template-switch adaptor with 12 random nucleotides tagged each cDNA molecule. One entry per CDR3 protein results from TCRdb running MiXCR on the 5' RACE reads. Here the sample spans hundreds of thousands of distinct CDR3 sequences, approximately 21% being singletons. This clonotype has only a few counts. At least 6 micrograms of total RNA were extracted per sample.

The sample was blood. The receptor was derived from an older man in good health. The V and J genes are TRBV2 and TRBJ2-5; D unclear. The J call is uncertain, as TRBJ2-7 better fits the DNA end. The CDR3 coding sequence is TGTGCCAGCAGAGGTCTATCTCGGGCTAGTGACGAGCAGTACTTC. This codes for CASRGLSRASDEQYF.